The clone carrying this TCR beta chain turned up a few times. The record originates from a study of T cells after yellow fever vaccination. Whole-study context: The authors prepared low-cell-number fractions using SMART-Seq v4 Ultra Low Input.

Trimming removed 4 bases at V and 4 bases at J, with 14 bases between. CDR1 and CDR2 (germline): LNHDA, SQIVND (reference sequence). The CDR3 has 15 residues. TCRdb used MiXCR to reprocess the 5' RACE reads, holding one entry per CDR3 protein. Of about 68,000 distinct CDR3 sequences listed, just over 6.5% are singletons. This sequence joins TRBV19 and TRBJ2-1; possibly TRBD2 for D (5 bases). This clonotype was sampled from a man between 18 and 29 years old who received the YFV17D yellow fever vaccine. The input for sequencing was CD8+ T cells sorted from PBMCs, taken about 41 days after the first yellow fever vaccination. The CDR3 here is CASSKLLVSYNEQFF. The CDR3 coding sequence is TGTGCCAGTAGTAAGCTACTAGTTTCTTACAATGAGCAGTTCTTC.